This T cell receptor beta chain was identified during a study of T cell responses to AZD1222 COVID-19 vaccine. Study-level points and caveats: Without day 14 samples, only post-peak T cell repertoires were studied. Dominant at 160-218 and 743-854, vaccine-associated CD4 TCRs also spanned spike. Once two AZD1222 doses were given, Spike-specific TCR breadth and depth went up. Seropositive at baseline were only a handful of AZD1222 recipients.

The repertoire was sequenced with immunoSEQ multiplex PCR; TCRdb's copy has only in-frame clones and lacks some. The sample consists of around 84,000 clones, 88% of them appearing once. This clone appeared a single time. The antigen is undetermined. Looked up from germline, CDR1 is LNHDA and CDR2 is SQIVND (reference sequence). V was pared by 3 bases and J by 0 bases, with 11 bases between. The CDR3 sequence is 15 residues long. This sequence originates from an adult in good health. This chain joins TRBV19 and TRBJ1-2, with a tentative D call TRBD1 (6 bases). The sequencing here drew on peripheral blood, taken on day 0 of MenACWY control vaccination. CDR3 nucleotides: TGTGCCAGTAGTATGGGTGGACAGACTAACTATGGCTACACCTTC. Protein: CASSMGGQTNYGYTF.